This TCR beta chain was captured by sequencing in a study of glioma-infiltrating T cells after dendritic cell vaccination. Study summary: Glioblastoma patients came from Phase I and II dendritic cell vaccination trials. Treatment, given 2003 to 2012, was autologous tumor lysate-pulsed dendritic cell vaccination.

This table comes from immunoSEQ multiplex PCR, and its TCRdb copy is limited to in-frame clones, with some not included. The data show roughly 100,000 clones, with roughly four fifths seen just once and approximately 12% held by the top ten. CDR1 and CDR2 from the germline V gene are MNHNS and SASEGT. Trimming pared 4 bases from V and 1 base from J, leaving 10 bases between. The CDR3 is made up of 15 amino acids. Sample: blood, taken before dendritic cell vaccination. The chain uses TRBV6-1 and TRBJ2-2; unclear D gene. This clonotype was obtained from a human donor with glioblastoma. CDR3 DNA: TGTGCCAGCAGTGGCGCCGCTTGGAACACCGGGGAGCTGTTTTTT. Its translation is CASSGAAWNTGELFF.